One TCR beta chain is described in this entry. As yet, its antigen is unknown. The source of the sample is a study of identical twins. Findings and limits, study-wide: Twin pairs had excess sharing that was weaker in beta out-of-frame sequences. Cord blood beta clonotypes present at high abundance carried fewer insertions; no such pattern appeared in memory repertoires. The presence of invariant MAIT and iNKT cells could partly confound analyses of zero-insertion sequences.

Healthy Caucasians made up all donors. TCRdb re-called the 5' RACE reads through MiXCR, storing one row per CDR3 protein. The sample holds some 1,600,000 distinct CDR3 sequences, about 30% seen once. The TCR originated in a newborn girl in good health. The sample comprised cord blood.

DNA of the CDR3: TGTGCCAGCAGGGCCGACAGGGGGGGAGGAAACACCATATATTTT. Translating gives CASRADRGGGNTIYF. The V call is TRBV25-1, the J call TRBJ1-3, with TRBD1 matching over 9 bases. V lost 6 bases and J lost 4; bases outside the gene matches: 7. The CDR3 is 15 residues long. The germline V gene has CDR1 MGHDK and CDR2 SYGVNS.